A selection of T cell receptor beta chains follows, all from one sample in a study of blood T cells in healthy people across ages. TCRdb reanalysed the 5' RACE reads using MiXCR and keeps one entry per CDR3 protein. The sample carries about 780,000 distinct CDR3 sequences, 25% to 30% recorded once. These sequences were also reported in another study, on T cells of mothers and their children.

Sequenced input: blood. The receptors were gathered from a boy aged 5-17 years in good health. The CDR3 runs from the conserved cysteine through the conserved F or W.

CDR3 protein: CSARSGTQNQPQHF
J gene: TRBJ1-5
V gene: TRBV20-1

CDR3 protein: CASSLVGRASGELFF
J gene: TRBJ2-2
V gene: TRBV28

CDR3 protein: CSVMDRGGEKLFF
J gene: TRBJ1-4
V gene: TRBV20-1

CDR3 protein: CATVTDRNTGELFF
J gene: TRBJ2-2
V gene: TRBV15

CDR3 protein: CASSLGVGEPQHF
J gene: TRBJ1-5
V gene: TRBV12-3/TRBV12-4

CDR3 protein: CSARDRAHYGYTF
J gene: TRBJ1-2
V gene: TRBV20-1

CDR3 protein: CASRNHNSPLHF
J gene: TRBJ1-6
V gene: TRBV12-3/TRBV12-4

CDR3 protein: CASTLALTYEQYF
J gene: TRBJ2-7
V gene: TRBV28

CDR3 protein: CATSRPWTNSYNEQFF
J gene: TRBJ2-1
V gene: TRBV15

CDR3 protein: CASSLRRPEETQYF
J gene: TRBJ2-5
V gene: TRBV5-1

CDR3 protein: CASSPYERLNSPLHF
J gene: TRBJ1-6
V gene: TRBV7-9

CDR3 protein: CASSLDRGQNGYTF
J gene: TRBJ1-2
V gene: TRBV5-1

CDR3 protein: CSAGKQDYETQYF
J gene: TRBJ2-5
V gene: TRBV20-1

CDR3 protein: CASLSLGGGSSYNEQFF
J gene: TRBJ2-1
V gene: TRBV12-3/TRBV12-4

CDR3 protein: CASISGPPNNEQFF
J gene: TRBJ2-1
V gene: TRBV6-5

CDR3 protein: CSSREANTGELFF
J gene: TRBJ2-2
V gene: TRBV29-1

CDR3 protein: CASSSMDRDTEAFF
J gene: TRBJ1-1
V gene: TRBV11-3

CDR3 protein: CAITGGKQFF
J gene: TRBJ2-1
V gene: TRBV2

CDR3 protein: CATSVRGVALFF
J gene: TRBJ1-4
V gene: TRBV15